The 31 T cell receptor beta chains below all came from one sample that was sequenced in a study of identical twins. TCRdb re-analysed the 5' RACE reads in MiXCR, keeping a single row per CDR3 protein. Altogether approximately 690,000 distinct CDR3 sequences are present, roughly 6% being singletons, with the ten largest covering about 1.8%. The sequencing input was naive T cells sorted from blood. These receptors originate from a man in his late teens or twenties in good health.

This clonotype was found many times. CDR3 DNA: TGTGCCAGCAGTTTAGACAGACGCGATGAGCAGTTCTTC. Residues: CASSLDRRDEQFF. The chain uses TRBV12-3 or TRBV12-4 and TRBJ2-1; no definite D call. CDR3 length equals 13 residues. Trimming stripped 1 base from V and 8 bases from J, with 9 bases between.

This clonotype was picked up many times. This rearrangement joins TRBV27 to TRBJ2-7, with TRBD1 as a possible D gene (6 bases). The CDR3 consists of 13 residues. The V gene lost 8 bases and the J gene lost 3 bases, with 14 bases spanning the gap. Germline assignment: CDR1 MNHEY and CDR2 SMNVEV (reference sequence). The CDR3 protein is CASSWDKYYEQYF. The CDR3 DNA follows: TGTGCCAGCTCCTGGGACAAGTACTACGAGCAGTACTTC.

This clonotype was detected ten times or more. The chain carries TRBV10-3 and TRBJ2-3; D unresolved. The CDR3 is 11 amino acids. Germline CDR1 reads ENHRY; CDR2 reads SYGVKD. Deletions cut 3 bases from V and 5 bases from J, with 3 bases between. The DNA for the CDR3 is TGTGCCATCAGTGATGGAGATACGCAGTATTTT. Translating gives CAISDGDTQYF.

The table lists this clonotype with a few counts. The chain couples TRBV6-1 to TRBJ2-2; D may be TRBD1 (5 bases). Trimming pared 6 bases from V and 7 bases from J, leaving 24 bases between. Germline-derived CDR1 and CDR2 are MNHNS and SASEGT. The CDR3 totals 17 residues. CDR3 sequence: CASSPLTPGIGVGELFF. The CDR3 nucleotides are TGTGCCAGCAGCCCCCTTACTCCAGGGATAGGGGTCGGGGAGCTGTTTTTT.

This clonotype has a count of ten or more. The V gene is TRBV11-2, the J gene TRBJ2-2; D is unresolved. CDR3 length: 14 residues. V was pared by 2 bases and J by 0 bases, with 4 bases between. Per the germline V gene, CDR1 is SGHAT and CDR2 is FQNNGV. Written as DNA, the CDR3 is TGTGCCAGCAGCTTACAGCCGAACACCGGGGAGCTGTTTTTT. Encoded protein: CASSLQPNTGELFF.

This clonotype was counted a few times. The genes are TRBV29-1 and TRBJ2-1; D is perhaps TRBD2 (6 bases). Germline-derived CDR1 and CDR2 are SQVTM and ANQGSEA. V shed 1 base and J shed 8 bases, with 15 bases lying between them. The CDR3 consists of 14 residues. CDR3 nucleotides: TGCAGCGTTGAAGCGGGAGAGATCCTCTATGAGCAGTTCTTC. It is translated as CSVEAGEILYEQFF.

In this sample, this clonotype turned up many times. Here the CDR3 DNA reads TGTGCCATCAGTGATTTAGCTAGCTCCTACAATGAGCAGTTCTTC. Translation gives CAISDLASSYNEQFF. This rearrangement joins TRBV10-3 to TRBJ2-1; D gene ambiguous. CDR3 size: 15 residues. The V gene's germline CDR1 is ENHRY and CDR2 SYGVKD. The V end lost 3 bases, the J end lost 0 bases, and 9 bases lay between the germline ends.

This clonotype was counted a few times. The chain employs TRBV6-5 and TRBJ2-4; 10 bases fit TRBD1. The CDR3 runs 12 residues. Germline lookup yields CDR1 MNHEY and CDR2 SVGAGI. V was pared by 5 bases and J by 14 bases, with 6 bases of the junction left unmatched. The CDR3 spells CASSTTGGAEYF. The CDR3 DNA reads TGTGCCAGCAGTACGACAGGGGGCGCAGAGTACTTC.

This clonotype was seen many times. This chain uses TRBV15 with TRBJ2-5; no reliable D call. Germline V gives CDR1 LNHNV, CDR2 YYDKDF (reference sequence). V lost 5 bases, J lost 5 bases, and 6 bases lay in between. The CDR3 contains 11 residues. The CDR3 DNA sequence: TGTGCCACCAGCTCGAGGGAGACCCAGTACTTC. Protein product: CATSSRETQYF. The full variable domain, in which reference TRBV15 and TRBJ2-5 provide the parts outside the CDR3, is DAMVIQNPRYQVTQFGKPVTLSCSQTLNHNVMYWYQQKSSQAPKLLFHYYDKDFNNEADTPDNFQSRRPNTSFCFLDIRSPGLGDTAMYLCATSSRETQYFGPGTRLLVL.

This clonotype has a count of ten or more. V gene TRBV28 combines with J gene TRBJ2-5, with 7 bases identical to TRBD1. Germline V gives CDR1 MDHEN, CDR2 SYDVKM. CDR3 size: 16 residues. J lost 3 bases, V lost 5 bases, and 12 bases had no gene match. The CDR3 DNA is TGTGCCAGCAGTCCCTCAGGATCGGGACAGAAAGAGACCCAGTACTTC. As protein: CASSPSGSGQKETQYF.

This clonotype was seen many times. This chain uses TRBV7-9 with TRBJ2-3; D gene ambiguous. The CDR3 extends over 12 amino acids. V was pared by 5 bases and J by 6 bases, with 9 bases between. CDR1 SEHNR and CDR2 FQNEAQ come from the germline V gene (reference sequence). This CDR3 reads CASSPVGDTQYF. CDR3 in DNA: TGTGCCAGCAGCCCGGTGGGGGATACGCAGTATTTT. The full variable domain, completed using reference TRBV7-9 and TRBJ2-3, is DTGVSQNPRHKITKRGQNVTFRCDPISEHNRLYWYRQTLGQGPEFLTYFQNEAQLEKSRLLSDRFSAERPKGSFSTLEIQRTEQGDSAMYLCASSPVGDTQYFGPGTRLTVL.

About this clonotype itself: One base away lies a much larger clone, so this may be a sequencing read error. DNA for the CDR3: TGCGCCAGCAGCTTACTTAGAGGGACCGAGCAGTACTTC. Translation gives CASSLLRGTEQYF. V gene TRBV5-1 combines with J gene TRBJ2-7; D is possibly TRBD1 or TRBD2 (5 bases each). CDR3 length: 13 residues. Germline V gene lookup returns CDR1 SGHRS and CDR2 YFSETQ. V dropped 2 bases and J dropped 6 bases, with 12 bases sitting between them.

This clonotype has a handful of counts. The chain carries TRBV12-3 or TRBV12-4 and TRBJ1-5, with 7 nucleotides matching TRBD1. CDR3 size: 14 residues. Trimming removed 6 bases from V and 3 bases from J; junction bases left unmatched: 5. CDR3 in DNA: TGTGCCAGCAGGGATGGGACAGACAATCAGCCCCAGCATTTT. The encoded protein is CASRDGTDNQPQHF.

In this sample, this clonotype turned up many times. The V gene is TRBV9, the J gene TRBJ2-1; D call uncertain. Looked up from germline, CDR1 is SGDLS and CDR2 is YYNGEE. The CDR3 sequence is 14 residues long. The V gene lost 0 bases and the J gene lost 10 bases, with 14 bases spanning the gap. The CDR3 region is CASSVGTGSREQFF. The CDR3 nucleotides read TGTGCCAGCAGCGTAGGGACGGGCAGTAGGGAGCAGTTCTTC.

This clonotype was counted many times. The CDR3 DNA is TGCGCCAGCAGCACCGGACAGGGGCATACTAATGAAAAACTGTTTTTT. It is translated as CASSTGQGHTNEKLFF. The chain carries TRBV5-1 and TRBJ1-4; 9 bases agree with TRBD1. The ends lost 4 bases at V and 2 bases at J; junction bases unmatched: 6. Per the germline V gene, CDR1 is SGHRS and CDR2 is YFSETQ. The CDR3 runs to 16 residues.

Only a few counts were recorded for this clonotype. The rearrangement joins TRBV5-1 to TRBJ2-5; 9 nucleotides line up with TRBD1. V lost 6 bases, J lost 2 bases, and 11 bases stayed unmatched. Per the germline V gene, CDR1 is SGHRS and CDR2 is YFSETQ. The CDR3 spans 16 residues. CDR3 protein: CASNNRGRGSQETQYF. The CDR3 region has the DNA TGCGCCAGCAATAACAGGGGGCGCGGCTCACAAGAGACCCAGTACTTC.

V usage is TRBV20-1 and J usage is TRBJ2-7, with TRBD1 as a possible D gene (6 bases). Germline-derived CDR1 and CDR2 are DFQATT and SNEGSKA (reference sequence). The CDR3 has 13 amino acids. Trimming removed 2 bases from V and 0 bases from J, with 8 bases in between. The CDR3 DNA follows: TGCAGTGCTAGAAGAGGGGGCTCCTACGAGCAGTACTTC. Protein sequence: CSARRGGSYEQYF.

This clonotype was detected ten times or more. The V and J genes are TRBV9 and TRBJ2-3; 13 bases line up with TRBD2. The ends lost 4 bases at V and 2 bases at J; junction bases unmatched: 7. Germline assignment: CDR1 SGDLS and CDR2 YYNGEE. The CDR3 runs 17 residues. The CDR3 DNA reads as TGTGCCAGCAGCTACGCCGGGACTAGCGGGGTCACAGATACGCAGTATTTT. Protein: CASSYAGTSGVTDTQYF.

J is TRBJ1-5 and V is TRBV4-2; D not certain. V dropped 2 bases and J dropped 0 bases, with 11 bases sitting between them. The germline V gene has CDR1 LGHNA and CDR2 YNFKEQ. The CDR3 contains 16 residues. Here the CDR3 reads CASSQNGDGSNQPQHF. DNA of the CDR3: TGTGCCAGCAGCCAAAATGGGGATGGTAGCAATCAGCCCCAGCATTTT.

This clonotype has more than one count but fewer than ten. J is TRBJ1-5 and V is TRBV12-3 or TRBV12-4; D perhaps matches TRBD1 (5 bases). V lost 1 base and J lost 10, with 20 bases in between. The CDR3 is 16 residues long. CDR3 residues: CASSLGRRGDISPQHF. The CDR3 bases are TGTGCCAGCAGTTTAGGCCGCCGAGGGGATATCAGCCCCCAGCATTTT.

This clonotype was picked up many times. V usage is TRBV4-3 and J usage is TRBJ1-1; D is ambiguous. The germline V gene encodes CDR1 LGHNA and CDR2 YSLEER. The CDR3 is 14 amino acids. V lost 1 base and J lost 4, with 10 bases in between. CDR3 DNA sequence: TGCGCCAGCAGCCAAGGTGTAAAGGTCACTGAAGCTTTCTTT. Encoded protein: CASSQGVKVTEAFF.

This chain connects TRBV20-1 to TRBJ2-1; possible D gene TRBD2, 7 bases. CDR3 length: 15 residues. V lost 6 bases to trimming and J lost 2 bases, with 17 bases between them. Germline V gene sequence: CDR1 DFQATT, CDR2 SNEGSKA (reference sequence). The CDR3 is CSARRGGGAYNEQFF. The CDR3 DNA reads TGCAGTGCCAGACGGGGAGGGGGGGCCTACAATGAGCAGTTCTTC.

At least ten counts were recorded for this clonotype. The CDR3 sequence is CSVEVPGWEQYV. CDR3 nucleotides: TGCAGCGTTGAGGTTCCGGGGTGGGAGCAGTACGTC. The V call is TRBV29-1, the J call TRBJ2-7, with D perhaps matching TRBD2 (5 bases). V lost 3 bases to trimming and J lost 7 bases, with 13 bases between them. Germline CDR1 SQVTM, CDR2 ANQGSEA. The CDR3 totals 12 residues.

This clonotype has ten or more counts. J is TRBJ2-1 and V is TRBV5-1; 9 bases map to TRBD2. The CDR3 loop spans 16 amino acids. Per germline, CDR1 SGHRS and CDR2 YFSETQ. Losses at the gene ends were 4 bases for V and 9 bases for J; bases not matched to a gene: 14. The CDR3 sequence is CASSPLAGSGNSEQFF. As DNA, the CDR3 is TGCGCCAGCAGCCCCCTAGCGGGATCCGGCAATAGTGAGCAGTTCTTC.

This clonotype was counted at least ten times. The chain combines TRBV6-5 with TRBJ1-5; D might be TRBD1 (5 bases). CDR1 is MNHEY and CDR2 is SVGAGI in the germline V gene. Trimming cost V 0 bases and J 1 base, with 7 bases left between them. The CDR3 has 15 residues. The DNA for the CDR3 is TGTGCCAGCAGTTACTCTAGACAGAGCAATCAGCCCCAGCATTTT. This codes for CASSYSRQSNQPQHF.

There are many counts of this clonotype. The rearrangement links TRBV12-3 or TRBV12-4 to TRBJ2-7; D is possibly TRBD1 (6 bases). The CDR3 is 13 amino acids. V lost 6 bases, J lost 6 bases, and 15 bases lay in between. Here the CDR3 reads CASSIIQGSEQYV. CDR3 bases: TGTGCCAGCAGCATAATACAGGGTAGCGAGCAGTACGTC.

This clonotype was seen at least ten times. The CDR3 region has the DNA TGTGCCACCCACCCGGGGGGAGCGAACACCGGGGAGCTGTTTTTT. Its protein is CATHPGGANTGELFF. V usage is TRBV9 and J usage is TRBJ2-2, with 7 bases matching TRBD2. V lost 9 bases, J lost 0 bases, and 8 bases stayed unmatched. Per the germline V gene, CDR1 is SGDLS and CDR2 is YYNGEE. The CDR3 consists of 15 residues.

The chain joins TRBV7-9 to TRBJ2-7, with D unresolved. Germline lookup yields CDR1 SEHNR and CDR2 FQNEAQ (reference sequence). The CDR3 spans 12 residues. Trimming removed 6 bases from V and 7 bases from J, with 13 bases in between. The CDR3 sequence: CASSPVREEQYF. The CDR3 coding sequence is TGTGCCAGCAGTCCTGTTCGAGAGGAGCAGTACTTC.

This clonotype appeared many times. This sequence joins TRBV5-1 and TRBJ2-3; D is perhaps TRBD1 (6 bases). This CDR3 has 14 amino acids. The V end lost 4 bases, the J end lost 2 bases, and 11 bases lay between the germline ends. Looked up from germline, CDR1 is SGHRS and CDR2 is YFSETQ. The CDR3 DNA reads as TGCGCCAGCAGCCCAGACAGGTTCACAGATACGCAGTATTTT. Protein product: CASSPDRFTDTQYF. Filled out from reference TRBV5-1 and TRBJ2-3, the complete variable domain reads KAGVTQTPRYLIKTRGQQVTLSCSPISGHRSVSWYQQTPGQGLQFLFEYFSETQRNKGNFPGRFSGRQFSNSRSEMNVSTLELGDSALYLCASSPDRFTDTQYFGPGTRLTVL.

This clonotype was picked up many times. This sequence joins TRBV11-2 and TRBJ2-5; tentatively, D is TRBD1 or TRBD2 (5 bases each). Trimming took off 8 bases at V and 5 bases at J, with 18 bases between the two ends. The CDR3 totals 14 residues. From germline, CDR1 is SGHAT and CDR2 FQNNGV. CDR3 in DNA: TGTGCCAGCCACGGTGGGGGAGCGGTTGAGACCCAGTACTTC. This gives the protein CASHGGGAVETQYF.

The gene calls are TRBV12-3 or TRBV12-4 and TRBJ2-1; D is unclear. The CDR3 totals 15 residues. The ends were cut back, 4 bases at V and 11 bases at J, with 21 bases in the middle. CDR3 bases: TGTGCCAGCAGTTCAGCAAGGTCCGTTTGGCGCCAGCAGTTCTTC. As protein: CASSSARSVWRQQFF.